One and the same sample provided the 28 T cell receptor beta chains below, sequenced in a study of tumor-infiltrating lymphocytes in primary liver carcinoma. Starting material of 500 to 600 ng total RNA yielded TCR beta cDNA via a constant-region primer. The TCR beta library was amplified through three nested multiplex PCR rounds in a modified ARM-PCR procedure. Both of the initial two PCR rounds ran for 10 cycles and employed TRBV1-TRBV30 forward primers alongside a C-beta reverse primer. TCRdb analysed the multiplex PCR reads with MiXCR anew, one entry per CDR3 protein. The sample lists approximately 320,000 distinct CDR3 sequences, about 50% occurring once. RNA was extracted from whole blood without cell sorting, alongside germline DNA. Sequenced material: peripheral blood. These receptors were taken from a woman aged 25 to 45 with primary liver carcinoma and hepatitis B virus infection.

This clonotype was seen many times. The chain uses TRBV12-5 and TRBJ2-1; D remains ambiguous. V was pared by 6 bases and J by 3 bases, with 12 bases between. The CDR3 contains 14 residues. In germline, CDR1 is LGHNT, CDR2 FRNRAP. CDR3 DNA: TGTGCTAGTGGGATTGAAGGATTCTACAATGAGCAGTTCTTC. Its translation: CASGIEGFYNEQFF.

This clonotype appeared a few times. The genes are TRBV4-1 and TRBJ2-2; D gene unclear. CDR1 and CDR2 (germline): MGHRA, YSYEKL. CDR3 length equals 14 residues. Trimming pared 1 base from V and 6 bases from J, leaving 9 bases between. CDR3 DNA sequence: TGCGCCAGCAGCCAAGGGCCGCCGGCCGGGGAGCTGTTTTTT. Translating gives CASSQGPPAGELFF.

As for this clonotype: Just one base apart from a much larger clone, this may be a read error. V usage is TRBV12-3 or TRBV12-4 and J usage is TRBJ2-2; D is ambiguous. The CDR3 totals 14 residues. The CDR3 loop reads CVSSPQSYTGELFF. The CDR3 DNA reads TGTGTCAGCAGTCCCCAGTCGTACACCGGGGAGCTGTTTTTT.

Many counts were recorded for this clonotype. The chain has TRBV28 and TRBJ2-3, with TRBD2 matching 9 bases. This CDR3 is built from 16 residues. J was trimmed by 3 bases and V by 6 bases; bases with no gene match: 10. In germline, CDR1 is MDHEN, CDR2 SYDVKM. The CDR3 loop reads CASRTGAGGPTDTQYF. The DNA for the CDR3 is TGTGCCAGCAGAACCGGGGCGGGAGGGCCGACAGATACGCAGTATTTT.

This clonotype was detected a few times. The V gene is TRBV2, the J gene TRBJ2-3; D is uncertain. Germline V gene data show CDR1 as SNHLY and CDR2 as FYNNEI. V shed 4 bases and J shed 1 base, with 6 bases lying between them. The CDR3 is 13 residues long. CDR3 in DNA: TGTGCCAGCAGTGGTAGAGGCACAGATACGCAGTATTTT. Encoded protein: CASSGRGTDTQYF.

The chain carries TRBV13 and TRBJ2-1; 7 bases map to TRBD2. The CDR3 runs 18 residues. The trim removed 5 bases at V and 6 bases at J, leaving 19 bases unmatched. The germline V gene encodes CDR1 PRHDT and CDR2 FYEKMQ (reference sequence). The CDR3 coding sequence is TGTGCCAGCAGCCCCCGAAAAGCGGGAAGGCGCCGCCGCAATGAGCAGTTCTTC. Translating gives CASSPRKAGRRRRNEQFF.

Remarks on this clonotype: This may stem from a read error, because a much larger clone lies one nucleotide away. The gene calls are TRBV29-1 and TRBJ1-5; D ambiguous. This CDR3 has 12 amino acids. Trimming cost V 5 bases and J 5 bases, with 10 bases left between them. CDR1 and CDR2 from the germline V gene are SQVTM and ANQGSEA. DNA of the CDR3: TGCAGCGTTCTCCACGGGGATCAGCCCCAGCATTTT. Protein product: CSVLHGDQPQHF.

Note on this clonotype: The conserved final phenylalanine or tryptophan is absent from the CDR3, which likely points to a read error. This rearrangement joins TRBV30 to TRBJ2-3, with D possibly TRBD1 on 6 matching bases. Germline values: CDR1 GTSNPN, CDR2 SVGIG (reference sequence). Trimming removed 3 bases at V and 6 bases at J, with 16 bases between. The CDR3 consists of 14 residues. The CDR3 DNA reads TGTGCCTGGAGCCCAGGGGCCTCGGGGGATACGCAGTATATT. Amino acids: CAWSPGASGDTQYI.

A remark on this clonotype: A read error may be the cause here, since a much bigger clone is one base away. The chain carries TRBV6-5 and TRBJ1-2, with D perhaps TRBD1 (6 bases). This CDR3 contains 13 residues. The V end lost 5 bases, the J end lost 9 bases, and 16 bases lay between the germline ends. Germline loops: CDR1 MNHEY, CDR2 SVGAGI. The CDR3 DNA reads as TGTGCCAGCAGTAATGACAGGACGCATAGCTACACCTTC. This gives the protein CASSNDRTHSYTF.

This sequence joins TRBV28 and TRBJ2-7; D is unclear. V shed 7 bases and J shed 2 bases, with 18 bases lying between them. Germline CDR1 and CDR2: MDHEN and SYDVKM. CDR3 length equals 15 residues. CDR3 nucleotides: TGTGCCAGCAATTCACACACAGAGTACCCCTACGAGCAGTACTTC. It specifies CASNSHTEYPYEQYF.

This clonotype occurred a few times. V usage is TRBV6-5 and J usage is TRBJ1-3; D not certain. The CDR3 is 16 residues long. Looked up from germline, CDR1 is MNHEY and CDR2 is SVGAGI. V lost 0 bases and J 1 base, leaving 10 bases between the germline ends. The chain's CDR3 is CASSYSEAGSGNTIYF. For the CDR3, the DNA is TGTGCCAGCAGTTACTCGGAAGCAGGTTCTGGAAACACCATATATTTT.

Points on this clonotype: Just one base apart from a much larger clone, this may be a read error. No conserved phenylalanine or tryptophan is present at the end of the CDR3, so a read error is the likely explanation. This chain links TRBV6-6 with TRBJ2-1, with TRBD2 as a possible D gene (5 bases). CDR3 size: 11 residues. V lost 4 bases and J lost 9, with 7 bases in between. The germline CDR1 and CDR2 sequences are MNHNY and SVGAGI (reference sequence). This CDR3 reads CASSSGIEQFL. The DNA for the CDR3 is TGTGCCAGCAGTTCGGGGATTGAGCAGTTCCTC.

A note on this clonotype: As the CDR3 is not closed by the conserved phenylalanine or tryptophan, this likely results from a read error. V usage is TRBV30 and J usage is TRBJ2-5, with 9 bases that match TRBD2. The ends lost 5 bases at V and 5 bases at J; junction bases unmatched: 3. The length of the CDR3 is 12 residues. Per the germline V gene, CDR1 is GTSNPN and CDR2 is SVGIG (reference sequence). The CDR3 loop is CAWQAGGETQYL. DNA for the CDR3: TGTGCCTGGCAGGCGGGAGGGGAGACCCAGTACTTA.

As regards this clonotype: A clone one base away is much larger, so this may be a read error. This sequence joins TRBV29-1 and TRBJ2-7, with D possibly matching TRBD2 (5 bases). The CDR3 spans 10 residues. V was shortened by 5 bases and J by 7 bases, with 9 bases between the two germline ends. Germline V gives CDR1 SQVTM, CDR2 ANQGSEA. CDR3 region: CSVREGEQYF. The CDR3 bases are TGCAGCGTTCGAGAGGGAGAGCAGTACTTC.

At least ten counts were recorded for this clonotype. The chain has TRBV6-5 and TRBJ2-7; 14 nucleotides align to TRBD2. Germline V gene lookup returns CDR1 MNHEY and CDR2 SVGAGI. The CDR3 is made up of 16 amino acids. The junction had 5 bases not matched to a gene; V was cut back by 5 bases and J by 2 bases. Here the CDR3 reads CASSRTSGRPTYEQYF. As DNA, the CDR3 is TGTGCCAGCAGTCGGACTAGCGGGAGGCCCACCTACGAGCAGTACTTC.

The chain employs TRBV11-3 and TRBJ2-3; TRBD2 agrees at 8 bases. Trimming cost V 4 bases and J 14 bases; bases outside gene matches: 17. The CDR3 sequence is 15 residues long. Germline V lookup: CDR1 SGHNT, CDR2 YENEEA. The CDR3 DNA is TGTGCCAGCAGCTACCGGGAGGGCCCTACAGATATGCTGTATTTT. Translation gives CASSYREGPTDMLYF.

The sample holds many counts of this clonotype. The chain joins TRBV6-5 to TRBJ2-7, with D perhaps matching TRBD1 or TRBD2 (5 bases each). Germline CDR1 is MNHEY and CDR2 is SVGAGI. The CDR3 contains 15 residues. Deletions cut 3 bases from V and 1 base from J, with 13 bases between. The CDR3 DNA sequence: TGTGCCAGCAGTTATTCGGTAGGGACGTCCTACGAGCAGTACTTC. It specifies CASSYSVGTSYEQYF.

This clonotype has a single count. It may be a read error: a sequence one base away is much more abundant. The CDR3 sequence is CASSPYRGLGGKLFF. CDR3 in DNA: TGTGCCAGCAGTCCATACAGGGGGCTTGGCGGGAAGCTGTTTTTT. The genes are TRBV12-3 or TRBV12-4 and TRBJ2-2; TRBD1 aligns across 9 bases. CDR3 size: 15 residues.

V is TRBV30 and J is TRBJ1-2; 12 bases agree with TRBD1. Unmatched junction bases numbered 6, after V lost 3 bases and J lost 4 bases. The CDR3 has 15 residues. Per germline, CDR1 GTSNPN and CDR2 SVGIG (reference sequence). CDR3 loop: CAWRGQGAFGYGYTF. The CDR3 nucleotides are TGTGCCTGGAGGGGACAGGGGGCGTTCGGCTATGGCTACACCTTC.

Notes on this clonotype: One junction end does not reproduce the germline sequence, and a read error may be involved. The chain uses TRBV7-9 and TRBJ2-5, with TRBD2 matching 10 bases. The CDR3 is made up of 16 amino acids. CDR1 and CDR2 from the germline V gene are SEHNR and FQNEAQ (reference sequence). The CDR3 loop is CASSHTPLAGVETQCF. The CDR3 DNA follows: TGTGCCAGCAGCCACACCCCTCTAGCGGGAGTAGAGACCCAGTGCTTC. Using reference TRBV7-9 and TRBJ2-5 for the parts outside the CDR3, the full variable domain is DTGVSQNPRHKITKRGQNVTFRCDPISEHNRLYWYRQTLGQGPEFLTYFQNEAQLEKSRLLSDRFSAERPKGSFSTLEIQRTEQGDSAMYLCASSHTPLAGVETQCFGPGTRLLVL.

This clonotype was observed a handful of times. The chain carries TRBV5-1 and TRBJ2-5; perhaps TRBD2 as D (6 bases). Germline CDR1 reads SGHRS; CDR2 reads YFSETQ. Between the trimmed V and J ends, which lost 2 bases and 5 bases, there was a span of 13 bases. CDR3 length equals 14 residues. In DNA, the CDR3 is TGCGCCAGCAGCTTAGGCGGGACCCTCGAGACCCAGTACTTC. This encodes CASSLGGTLETQYF.

The chain recombines TRBV28 with TRBJ2-5, with D possibly called TRBD1 or TRBD2 (5 bases each). The germline gives CDR1 MDHEN, CDR2 SYDVKM. The germline V and J ends were trimmed by 7 bases and 5 bases, with 17 bases remaining between them. This CDR3 region has 14 residues. The CDR3 DNA follows: TGTGCCAGCACCCCGGACTGGGGCGGGGAGACCCAGTACTTC. It translates to CASTPDWGGETQYF. The full variable domain, completed using reference TRBV28 and TRBJ2-5, is DVKVTQSSRYLVKRTGEKVFLECVQDMDHENMFWYRQDPGLGLRLIYFSYDVKMKEKGDIPEGYSVSREKKERFSLILESASTNQTSMYLCASTPDWGGETQYFGPGTRLLVL.

Comments on this clonotype: Being one base from a much bigger clone, this may be a read error. The conserved phenylalanine or tryptophan is not found at the CDR3 terminus, so this likely reflects a read error. This chain uses TRBV29-1 with TRBJ2-7; TRBD2 matches 8 bases. J lost 1 base, V lost 4 bases, and 6 bases had no gene match. The CDR3 is 14 amino acids. Germline CDR1 is SQVTM and CDR2 is ANQGSEA. Here the CDR3 reads CSVAREGGSYEQYL. The CDR3 bases are TGCAGCGTTGCCCGGGAGGGAGGTTCCTACGAGCAGTACTTA.

The CDR3 nucleotides are TGTGCCTGGAGTGGAGGTAGTACCCCCTACAATGAGCAGTTCTTC. This encodes CAWSGGSTPYNEQFF. J is TRBJ2-1 and V is TRBV30; D is unclear. This CDR3 contains 15 residues. CDR1 is GTSNPN, CDR2 SVGIG, per germline (reference sequence). V was cut by 1 base and J by 2 bases, with 12 bases left in between. Complete variable domain (other parts from reference TRBV30 and TRBJ2-1): SQTIHQWPATLVQPVGSPLSLECTVEGTSNPNLYWYRQAAGRGLQLLFYSVGIGQISSEVPQNLSASRPQDRQFILSSKKLLLSDSGFYLCAWSGGSTPYNEQFFGPGTRLTVL.

This clonotype was seen ten or more times. CDR3 protein: CSVEDGRGYEQYF. CDR3 nucleotide sequence: TGCAGCGTTGAAGATGGTAGGGGGTACGAGCAGTACTTC. The chain combines TRBV29-1 with TRBJ2-7; TRBD1 is a possible D gene (6 bases). The CDR3 extends over 13 amino acids. The germline CDR1 and CDR2 sequences are SQVTM and ANQGSEA. V lost 0 bases and J lost 4, with 10 bases in between.

This clonotype was seen a single time. A much bigger clone sits one base away, suggesting this may be a read error. The rearrangement uses TRBV6-1 and TRBJ2-1; maybe TRBD2 (6 bases). The germline V gene has CDR1 MNHNS and CDR2 SASEGT. The CDR3 length is 15 residues. V lost 10 bases and J lost 5, with 21 bases in between. The CDR3 here is CANIPTGEINNEQFF. DNA for the CDR3: TGTGCCAACATCCCGACGGGGGAAATTAACAATGAGCAGTTCTTC.

Remarks on this clonotype: The junction shows a germline mismatch at one end, possibly a read error. The chain carries TRBV6-1 and TRBJ2-1, with TRBD2 identical over 7 bases. This CDR3 spans 14 amino acids. Germline V CDR1 and CDR2: MNHNS, SASEGT. CDR3 residues: CAGSPRDYLNEQFF. The DNA for the CDR3 is TGTGCCGGCAGTCCCCGGGACTACCTCAATGAGCAGTTCTTC.

This clonotype showed up many times. The chain recombines TRBV11-3 with TRBJ1-1; TRBD1 agrees at 9 bases. The CDR3 is made up of 15 amino acids. Germline-derived CDR1 and CDR2 are SGHNT and YENEEA. Trimming took 4 bases from V and 1 from J; bases not matched to a gene: 4. The DNA for the CDR3 is TGTGCCAGCAGCTCGCCGGGACAGGGGAACACTGAAGCTTTCTTT. It encodes CASSSPGQGNTEAFF.